This paragraph covers one TCR beta chain sequence. The table came from immunoSEQ multiplex PCR; TCRdb's copy has only in-frame clones and leaves some out. The table lists approximately 150,000 clones, about 89% of them singletons. This entry belongs to a study of T cell responses to AZD1222 COVID-19 vaccine. There are 17 residues in the CDR3. Germline CDR1 and CDR2: SGHTA and FQGNSA. V was pared by 4 bases and J by 0 bases, with 7 bases of the junction left unmatched. Source: peripheral blood, taken on day 0 of AZD1222 vaccination. The rearrangement joins TRBV7-2 to TRBJ1-3; 9 nucleotides line up with TRBD1. This TCR derives from an adult in good health. The CDR3, as DNA: TGTGCCAGCAGCTCAACCGGGACAGGGCTCTCTGGAAACACCATATATTTT. As protein: CASSSTGTGLSGNTIYF.